This TCR beta chain was obtained from a study of follicular helper T cells after annual influenza vaccination. Time point given: 2014-2015 season, 7 days after vaccination. With 3 bases removed from V and 3 bases from J, the gap between germline ends came to 14 bases. Germline V gene sequence: CDR1 SEHNR, CDR2 FQNEAQ (reference sequence). CDR3 length equals 15 residues. Only in-frame clones appear in the TCRdb table, and some are missing; sequencing was by immunoSEQ multiplex PCR. The table includes about 3,200 clones, around four fifths detected once. This TCR came from an adult who received the influenza vaccine. V gene TRBV7-9 combines with J gene TRBJ1-1, with a weak D call TRBD1 (5 bases). Sequenced material: CXCR5+ CD38- circulating T follicular helper cells from blood, taken 7 days after influenza vaccination. This sample's subset: circulating Tfh, non-naive CD4+CXCR5+PD-1+ (ICOS+CD38+ or ICOS-CD38-). In DNA form, the CDR3 reads TGTGCCAGCAGCTTGATTCGACAGTATTACACTGAAGCTTTCTTT. It yields the protein CASSLIRQYYTEAFF.